Listed below are T cell receptor beta chains from one sample, sequenced in a study of cytomegalovirus exposure and HLA in healthy donors. Assay used: immunoSEQ multiplex PCR; TCRdb lists only in-frame clones, some missing. The sample holds 200,000 to 250,000 clones, 80% to 95% seen once. Sequences were obtained from PBMCs. Receptors were obtained from a woman aged 18 to 35 in good health and CMV-seronegative. The CDR3 runs from the conserved cysteine through the conserved F or W. The D gene is left open where the match is weak. Expanded clones get a size class; other rows say once, few or many, or leave the size out.

d_gene: -
v_gene: TRBV15
j_gene: TRBJ1-5
abundance: few
CDR3aa: CATSKTGREDQPQHF
CDR3nt: TGTGCCACCAGCAAAACAGGGCGAGAAGATCAGCCCCAGCATTTT

d_gene: -
v_gene: TRBV28
j_gene: TRBJ2-2
abundance: -
CDR3aa: CASSLGRAWSSTGELFF
CDR3nt: TGTGCCAGCAGTTTAGGCAGAGCCTGGAGTAGCACCGGGGAGCTGTTTTTT

d_gene: TRBD1
v_gene: TRBV6-1
j_gene: TRBJ2-7
abundance: once
CDR3aa: CASSVSSWDRGGMQYF
CDR3nt: TGTGCCAGCAGTGTTTCTTCGTGGGACAGGGGAGGTATGCAGTACTTC

d_gene: TRBD2
v_gene: TRBV11-1
j_gene: TRBJ2-1
abundance: once
CDR3aa: CASSARGLRLHEQFF
CDR3nt: TGTGCCAGCAGCGCAAGGGGACTACGTTTACATGAGCAGTTCTTC

d_gene: TRBD2
v_gene: TRBV5-6
j_gene: TRBJ2-1
abundance: -
CDR3aa: CASSLLGGLAGGNEQFF
CDR3nt: TGTGCCAGCAGCTTGTTAGGTGGACTAGCGGGAGGAAATGAGCAGTTCTTC

d_gene: -
v_gene: TRBV5-1
j_gene: TRBJ2-3
abundance: -
CDR3aa: CASSLDFRTDTQYF
CDR3nt: TGCGCCAGCAGCTTGGATTTTCGGACAGATACGCAGTATTTT

d_gene: TRBD1
v_gene: TRBV19
j_gene: TRBJ2-7
abundance: -
CDR3aa: CASSIPGQGGFEQYF
CDR3nt: TGTGCCAGTAGTATCCCCGGACAGGGTGGTTTCGAGCAGTACTTC

d_gene: -
v_gene: TRBV27
j_gene: TRBJ2-7
abundance: -
CDR3aa: CASSLFSLGGTYEQYF
CDR3nt: TGTGCCAGCAGTTTATTTTCCCTGGGCGGGACCTACGAGCAGTACTTC

d_gene: TRBD1
v_gene: TRBV25-1
j_gene: TRBJ1-6
abundance: -
CDR3aa: CASRADRGEGNSPLHF
CDR3nt: TGTGCCAGCAGAGCGGACAGGGGGGAGGGTAATTCACCCCTCCACTTT

d_gene: -
v_gene: TRBV4-1
j_gene: TRBJ1-4
abundance: -
CDR3aa: CASSQLGTPNEKLFF
CDR3nt: TGCGCCAGCAGCCAACTCGGGACACCTAATGAAAAACTGTTTTTT

d_gene: TRBD1
v_gene: TRBV6-1
j_gene: TRBJ1-1
abundance: -
CDR3aa: CASIDRADEGFF
CDR3nt: TGTGCCAGCATAGACAGGGCTGACGAAGGTTTCTTT

d_gene: -
v_gene: TRBV27
j_gene: TRBJ2-1
abundance: -
CDR3aa: CASSFDGSWSNEQFF
CDR3nt: TGTGCCAGCAGTTTCGACGGGAGTTGGAGCAATGAGCAGTTCTTC

d_gene: TRBD2
v_gene: TRBV19
j_gene: TRBJ2-5
abundance: -
CDR3aa: CASSSRLAGLQETQYF
CDR3nt: TGTGCCAGTAGTAGCCGACTAGCGGGGTTACAAGAGACCCAGTACTTC

d_gene: TRBD2
v_gene: TRBV11-2
j_gene: TRBJ2-3
abundance: -
CDR3aa: CASSWGGLAGTTDTQYF
CDR3nt: TGTGCCAGCAGCTGGGGGGGACTAGCGGGCACCACAGATACGCAGTATTTT

d_gene: -
v_gene: TRBV18
j_gene: TRBJ2-1
abundance: few
CDR3aa: CASSPFSGFNEQFF
CDR3nt: TGTGCCAGCTCACCATTCTCCGGGTTCAATGAGCAGTTCTTC

d_gene: TRBD1
v_gene: TRBV29-1
j_gene: TRBJ2-1
abundance: -
CDR3aa: CSVGTGESEQFF
CDR3nt: TGCAGCGTAGGAACAGGGGAGAGTGAGCAGTTCTTC

d_gene: -
v_gene: TRBV5-6
j_gene: TRBJ1-3
abundance: -
CDR3aa: CASSLPGNTIYF
CDR3nt: TGTGCCAGCAGCTTGCCGGGAAACACCATATATTTT

d_gene: TRBD2
v_gene: TRBV5-1
j_gene: TRBJ2-3
abundance: -
CDR3aa: CASSLGLAGDATDTQYF
CDR3nt: TGCGCCAGCAGCTTGGGACTAGCGGGAGACGCGACAGATACGCAGTATTTT

d_gene: -
v_gene: TRBV5-6
j_gene: TRBJ2-7
abundance: -
CDR3aa: CASSSQGLYEQYF
CDR3nt: TGTGCCAGCAGCTCTCAGGGATTGTACGAGCAGTACTTC

d_gene: -
v_gene: TRBV7-6
j_gene: TRBJ2-1
abundance: -
CDR3aa: CASASLRKGYNEQFF
CDR3nt: TGTGCCAGCGCCTCACTAAGGAAAGGCTACAATGAGCAGTTCTTC

d_gene: -
v_gene: TRBV7-7
j_gene: TRBJ1-1
abundance: once
CDR3aa: CASSSGRDTEAFF
CDR3nt: TGTGCCAGCAGTTCGGGAAGGGACACTGAAGCTTTCTTT

d_gene: -
v_gene: TRBV6-5
j_gene: TRBJ1-2
abundance: -
CDR3aa: CASSYSPDNYGYTF
CDR3nt: TGTGCCAGCAGTTACTCGCCAGATAACTATGGCTACACCTTC

d_gene: TRBD1
v_gene: TRBV27
j_gene: TRBJ2-7
abundance: -
CDR3aa: CASSSTPGTGTYEQYF
CDR3nt: TGTGCCAGCAGTTCAACTCCCGGGACAGGGACCTACGAGCAGTACTTC

d_gene: TRBD1
v_gene: TRBV11-2
j_gene: TRBJ1-5
abundance: -
CDR3aa: CASSLGTGVYQPQHF
CDR3nt: TGTGCCAGCAGCTTAGGGACAGGGGTGTATCAGCCCCAGCATTTT

d_gene: -
v_gene: TRBV28
j_gene: TRBJ1-1
abundance: -
CDR3aa: CASSSPPGGTEAFF
CDR3nt: TGTGCCAGCAGTTCCCCCCCTGGCGGGACTGAAGCTTTCTTT

d_gene: TRBD1
v_gene: TRBV6-1
j_gene: TRBJ2-1
abundance: -
CDR3aa: CASSGQGGSYNEQFF
CDR3nt: TGTGCCAGCAGTGGACAGGGTGGGAGCTACAATGAGCAGTTCTTC

d_gene: -
v_gene: TRBV9
j_gene: TRBJ2-2
abundance: -
CDR3aa: CASSVAREGTGELFF
CDR3nt: TGTGCCAGCAGCGTAGCTCGTGAGGGCACCGGGGAGCTGTTTTTT

d_gene: -
v_gene: TRBV29-1
j_gene: TRBJ2-7
abundance: once
CDR3aa: CSVGQWPYEQYF
CDR3nt: TGCAGCGTTGGGCAGTGGCCCTACGAGCAGTACTTC

d_gene: -
v_gene: TRBV11-2
j_gene: TRBJ1-6
abundance: -
CDR3aa: CASSLGGGVYNSPLHF
CDR3nt: TGTGCCAGCAGCTTAGGGGGAGGGGTCTATAATTCACCCCTCCACTTT

d_gene: TRBD2
v_gene: TRBV6-1
j_gene: TRBJ2-7
abundance: -
CDR3aa: CASSGTSGLLEQYF
CDR3nt: TGTGCCAGCAGTGGGACTAGCGGGCTTCTCGAGCAGTACTTC

d_gene: TRBD1
v_gene: TRBV6-1
j_gene: TRBJ2-3
abundance: once
CDR3aa: CASSDHRTGSDTQYF
CDR3nt: TGTGCCAGCAGTGACCATAGGACAGGTTCGGATACGCAGTATTTT

d_gene: -
v_gene: TRBV6-1
j_gene: TRBJ2-5
abundance: -
CDR3aa: CASTRDSASVETQYF
CDR3nt: TGTGCCAGCACTAGGGACTCGGCCAGTGTGGAGACCCAGTACTTC

d_gene: -
v_gene: TRBV19
j_gene: TRBJ1-5
abundance: -
CDR3aa: CASSTDRGSRNQPQHF
CDR3nt: TGTGCCAGTAGCACTGACCGGGGTTCGCGCAATCAGCCCCAGCATTTT

d_gene: TRBD1
v_gene: TRBV5-1
j_gene: TRBJ2-5
abundance: -
CDR3aa: CASSPGTGRETQYF
CDR3nt: TGCGCCAGCAGCCCCGGGACAGGGAGGGAGACCCAGTACTTC

d_gene: TRBD2
v_gene: TRBV28
j_gene: TRBJ2-7
abundance: -
CDR3aa: CASSSSGSGQYF
CDR3nt: TGTGCCAGCAGCTCTAGCGGGAGCGGTCAGTACTTC

d_gene: -
v_gene: TRBV29-1
j_gene: TRBJ2-1
abundance: -
CDR3aa: CSLLKHPTRGRNEQFF
CDR3nt: TGCAGCCTTCTTAAGCACCCGACTAGGGGACGCAATGAGCAGTTCTTC

d_gene: TRBD2
v_gene: TRBV19
j_gene: TRBJ2-1
abundance: -
CDR3aa: CASRVDSGRNEQFF
CDR3nt: TGTGCCAGTAGAGTTGATAGCGGGAGAAATGAGCAGTTCTTC